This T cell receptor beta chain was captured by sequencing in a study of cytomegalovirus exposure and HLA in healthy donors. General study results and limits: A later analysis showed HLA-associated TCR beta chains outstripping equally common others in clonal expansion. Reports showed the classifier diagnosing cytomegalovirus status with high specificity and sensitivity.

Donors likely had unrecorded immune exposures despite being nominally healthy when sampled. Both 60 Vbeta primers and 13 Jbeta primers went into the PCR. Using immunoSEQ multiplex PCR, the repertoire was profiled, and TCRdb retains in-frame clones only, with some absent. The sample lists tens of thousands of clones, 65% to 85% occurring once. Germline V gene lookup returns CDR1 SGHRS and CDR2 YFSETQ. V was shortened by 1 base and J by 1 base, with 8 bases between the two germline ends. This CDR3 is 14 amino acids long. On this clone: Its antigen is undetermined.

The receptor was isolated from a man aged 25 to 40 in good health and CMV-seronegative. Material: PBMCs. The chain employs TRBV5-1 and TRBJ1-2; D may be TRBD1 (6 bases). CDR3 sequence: CASSLSQGNYGYTF. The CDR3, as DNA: TGCGCCAGCAGCTTGTCACAGGGTAACTATGGCTACACCTTC. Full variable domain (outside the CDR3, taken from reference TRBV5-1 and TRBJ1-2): KAGVTQTPRYLIKTRGQQVTLSCSPISGHRSVSWYQQTPGQGLQFLFEYFSETQRNKGNFPGRFSGRQFSNSRSEMNVSTLELGDSALYLCASSLSQGNYGYTFGSGTRLTVV.